This TCR beta chain was retrieved from a study of cytomegalovirus exposure and HLA in healthy donors. As for the study in general: Clustering assigned approximately 79% of the approximately 370 genotyped donors to the Caucasian-associated ancestry cluster. Study-level points and caveats: The study had only CMV serostatus as immune exposure information. A later analysis found that most CMV-associated TCR beta chains appeared HLA-restricted.

The CDR3 runs to 16 residues. V shed 0 bases and J shed 2 bases, with 15 bases lying between them. Germline V CDR1 and CDR2: SGHKS, YYEKEE (reference sequence). As concerns this clone: Its antigen remains unknown.

Primers: 60 Vbeta forward and 13 Jbeta reverse. TCRdb keeps only in-frame clones here, not all; method: immunoSEQ multiplex PCR. The sample contains roughly 150,000 clones, around 74% of which appear only once. The chain combines TRBV5-5 with TRBJ2-7, with D perhaps matching TRBD1 (5 bases). The sample taken for sequencing was PBMCs. The TCR sequence derives from a female donor in good health and CMV-seronegative. CDR3 bases: TGTGCCAGCAGCTTGGGTCTGGGCAGGGTGACCTACGAGCAGTACTTC. This encodes CASSLGLGRVTYEQYF.